The rows below give T cell receptor beta chains drawn from one sample of a study of patients and donors after allogeneic stem cell transplantation. Each CDR3 protein gets one entry after TCRdb re-called the RT-PCR reads with MiXCR. The profile shows 190,000 or so distinct CDR3 sequences, roughly two fifths of them singletons. Sequenced input: blood, either unsorted or a sorted T cell fraction (not recorded which). The receptor set was obtained from a human donor who was either an allogeneic HSCT recipient or a stem cell or donor lymphocyte infusion donor (not recorded which). It is not recorded whose cells these are; they may come from a transplant donor. CDR3s include the opening cysteine and the closing phenylalanine or tryptophan. A D gene is named only where the DNA matches it firmly. Clone size is given for some rows only: seen once, a few or many times, or a class if the clone is expanded.

d_call: .; v_call: TRBV5-1; j_call: TRBJ1-4; clone_size: few; cdr3_nt: TGCGCCAGCAGCCCGGACAGAGGACCCGGAAAACTGTTTTTT; cdr3_aa: CASSPDRGPGKLFF
d_call: TRBD1; v_call: TRBV24-1; j_call: TRBJ1-1; clone_size: .; cdr3_nt: TGTGCCACCAGGAGGACAGGGCGGACTGAAGCTTTCTTT; cdr3_aa: CATRRTGRTEAFF
d_call: .; v_call: TRBV28; j_call: TRBJ1-6; clone_size: few; cdr3_nt: TGTGCCAGCAGTCCCTCGGGGCTCTCCTATAATTCACCCCTCCACTTT; cdr3_aa: CASSPSGLSYNSPLHF
d_call: TRBD1; v_call: TRBV2; j_call: TRBJ2-7; clone_size: once; cdr3_nt: TGTGCCAGCACCCAGGACAGGGGGATCTACGAGCAGTACTTC; cdr3_aa: CASTQDRGIYEQYF
d_call: .; v_call: TRBV5-8; j_call: TRBJ1-5; clone_size: .; cdr3_nt: TGTGCCAGCAGCCAAGATGCTTTCAGCAATCAGCCCCAGCATTTT; cdr3_aa: CASSQDAFSNQPQHF
d_call: .; v_call: TRBV12-3/TRBV12-4; j_call: TRBJ1-2; clone_size: .; cdr3_nt: TGTGCCGGGTTAACTGGCTATGGCTACACCTTC; cdr3_aa: CAGLTGYGYTF
d_call: .; v_call: TRBV11-2; j_call: TRBJ2-2; clone_size: .; cdr3_nt: TGTGCCAGCAGCTTAGGGGGCCCCTCCGGGGAGCTGTTTTTT; cdr3_aa: CASSLGGPSGELFF
d_call: .; v_call: TRBV5-1; j_call: TRBJ2-1; clone_size: few; cdr3_nt: TGCGCCAGCAGCTTAGGGGGGGACATGATAATCCAGTTCTTC; cdr3_aa: CASSLGGDMIIQFF
d_call: TRBD1; v_call: TRBV20-1; j_call: TRBJ1-2; clone_size: .; cdr3_nt: TGCAGTGCCACCATTGGGACAGCCCATGGCTACACCTTC; cdr3_aa: CSATIGTAHGYTF
d_call: TRBD2; v_call: TRBV27; j_call: TRBJ2-3; clone_size: .; cdr3_nt: TGTGCCAGCAGTTTAAGTAGCGGGGCCCACTTCACAGATACGCAGTATTTT; cdr3_aa: CASSLSSGAHFTDTQYF
d_call: .; v_call: TRBV27; j_call: TRBJ2-2; clone_size: .; cdr3_nt: TGTGCCAGCAGTGACCGGAGGGGTAACACCGGGGAGCTGTTTTTT; cdr3_aa: CASSDRRGNTGELFF
d_call: TRBD1; v_call: TRBV6-5; j_call: TRBJ1-1; clone_size: .; cdr3_nt: TGTGCCAGCAGTTGGGACAGGGTACTGAGCACTGAAGCTTTCTTT; cdr3_aa: CASSWDRVLSTEAFF
d_call: TRBD1; v_call: TRBV9; j_call: TRBJ1-2; clone_size: .; cdr3_nt: TGTGCCAGCAGCGTAGGGACAGGGGCCTATGGCTACACCTTC; cdr3_aa: CASSVGTGAYGYTF
d_call: TRBD1; v_call: TRBV6-2/TRBV6-3; j_call: TRBJ2-1; clone_size: .; cdr3_nt: TGTGCCAGCAGTTATCGCGACAGGGGCTACAATGAGCAGTTCTTC; cdr3_aa: CASSYRDRGYNEQFF
d_call: TRBD2; v_call: TRBV7-2; j_call: TRBJ2-2; clone_size: few; cdr3_nt: TGTGCCAGCAGCTTCAGGGCGGGGGTTAACACCGGGGAGCTGTTTTTT; cdr3_aa: CASSFRAGVNTGELFF
d_call: .; v_call: TRBV12-3/TRBV12-4; j_call: TRBJ1-1; clone_size: .; cdr3_nt: TGTGCCAGCAGCCTAGGAGGACGGCAAGCTTTCTTT; cdr3_aa: CASSLGGRQAFF
d_call: .; v_call: TRBV6-1; j_call: TRBJ1-2; clone_size: .; cdr3_nt: TGTGCCAGCAGGAGGCCTCCCCTCTATGGCTACACCTTC; cdr3_aa: CASRRPPLYGYTF
d_call: TRBD1; v_call: TRBV10-3; j_call: TRBJ1-1; clone_size: many; cdr3_nt: TGTGCCATCAGTCAGACAGGGGCGTTGATTGAAGCTTTCTTT; cdr3_aa: CAISQTGALIEAFF
d_call: TRBD1; v_call: TRBV25-1; j_call: TRBJ1-6; clone_size: .; cdr3_nt: TGTGCCAGTGCAACCGGGACAGGGGTAAATTCACCCCTCCACTTT; cdr3_aa: CASATGTGVNSPLHF
d_call: .; v_call: TRBV12-3/TRBV12-4; j_call: TRBJ2-1; clone_size: .; cdr3_nt: TGTGCCAGCAGGCCAACACTGTTGGGGTACAATGAGCAGTTCTTC; cdr3_aa: CASRPTLLGYNEQFF
d_call: TRBD2; v_call: TRBV28; j_call: TRBJ2-7; clone_size: .; cdr3_nt: TGTGCCAGCAGGACTAGCGGTCCCTACGAGCAGTACTTC; cdr3_aa: CASRTSGPYEQYF
d_call: .; v_call: TRBV6-1; j_call: TRBJ1-1; clone_size: .; cdr3_nt: TGTGCCGGGGGACGGTGGAACACTGAAGCTTTCTTT; cdr3_aa: CAGGRWNTEAFF
d_call: TRBD1; v_call: TRBV25-1; j_call: TRBJ1-6; clone_size: .; cdr3_nt: TGTGCCAGCAGCCCTCGCGGGACAGCGAGGTTCGTGTGGTATAATTCACCCCTCCACTTT; cdr3_aa: CASSPRGTARFVWYNSPLHF
d_call: TRBD2; v_call: TRBV20-1; j_call: TRBJ2-7; clone_size: .; cdr3_nt: TGCAGTGCGCTAAGCGGACTAGCGGCATCCTACGAGCAGTACTTC; cdr3_aa: CSALSGLAASYEQYF